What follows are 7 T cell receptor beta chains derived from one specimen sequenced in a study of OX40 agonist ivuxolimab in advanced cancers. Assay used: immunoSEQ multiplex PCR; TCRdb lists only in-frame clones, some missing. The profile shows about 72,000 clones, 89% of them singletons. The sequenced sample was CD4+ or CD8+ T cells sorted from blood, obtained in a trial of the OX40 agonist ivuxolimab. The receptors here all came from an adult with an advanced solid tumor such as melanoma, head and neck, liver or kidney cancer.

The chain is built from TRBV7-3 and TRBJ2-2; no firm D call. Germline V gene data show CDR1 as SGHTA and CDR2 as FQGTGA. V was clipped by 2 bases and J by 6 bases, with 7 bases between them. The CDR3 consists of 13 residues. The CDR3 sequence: CASSLLGSGELFF. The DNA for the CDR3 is TGTGCCAGCAGCTTACTCGGTTCCGGGGAGCTGTTTTTT.

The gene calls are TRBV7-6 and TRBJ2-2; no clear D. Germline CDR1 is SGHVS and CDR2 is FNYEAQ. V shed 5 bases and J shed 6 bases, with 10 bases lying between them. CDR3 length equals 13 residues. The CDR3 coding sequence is TGTGCCAGCAGCCTAACGACCCCCGGGGAGCTGTTTTTT. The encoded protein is CASSLTTPGELFF.

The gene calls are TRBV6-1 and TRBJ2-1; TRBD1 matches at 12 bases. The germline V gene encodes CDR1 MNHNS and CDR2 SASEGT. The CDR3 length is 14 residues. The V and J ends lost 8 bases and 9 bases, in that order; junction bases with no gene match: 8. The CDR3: CASRDRGRGGEQFF. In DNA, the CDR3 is TGTGCCAGCCGGGACAGGGGGCGAGGTGGTGAGCAGTTCTTC.

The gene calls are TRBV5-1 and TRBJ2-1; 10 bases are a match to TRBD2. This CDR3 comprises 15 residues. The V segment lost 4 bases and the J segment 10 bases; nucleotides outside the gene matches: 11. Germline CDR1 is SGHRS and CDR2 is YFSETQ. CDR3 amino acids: CASSRLAGAPGEQFF. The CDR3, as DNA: TGCGCCAGCAGCCGCCTAGCGGGAGCCCCGGGGGAGCAGTTCTTC.

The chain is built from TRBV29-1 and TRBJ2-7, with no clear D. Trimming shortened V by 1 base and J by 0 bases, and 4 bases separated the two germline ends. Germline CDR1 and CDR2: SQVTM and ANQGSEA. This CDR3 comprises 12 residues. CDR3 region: CSVEGSSYEQYF. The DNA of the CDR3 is TGCAGCGTTGAAGGGAGCTCCTACGAGCAGTACTTC.

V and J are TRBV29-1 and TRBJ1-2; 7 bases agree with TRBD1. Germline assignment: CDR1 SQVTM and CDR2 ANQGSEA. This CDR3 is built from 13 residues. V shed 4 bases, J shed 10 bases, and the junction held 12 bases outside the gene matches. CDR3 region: CSVVGDRVGIYTF. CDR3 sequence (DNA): TGCAGCGTTGTAGGAGACAGGGTCGGGATCTACACCTTC.

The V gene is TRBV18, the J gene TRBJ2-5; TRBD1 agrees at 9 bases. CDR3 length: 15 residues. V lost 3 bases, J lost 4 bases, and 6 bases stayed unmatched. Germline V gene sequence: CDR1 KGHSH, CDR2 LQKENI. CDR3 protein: CASSPPGQGLETQYF. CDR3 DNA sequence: TGTGCCAGCTCACCCCCGGGACAGGGCCTAGAGACCCAGTACTTC.